A selection of T cell receptor beta chains follows, all from one sample in a study of blood T cell repertoires in COVID-19. Profiling relied on immunoSEQ multiplex PCR, and the TCRdb table lists in-frame clones only, not all of them. The sample includes about 280,000 clones, 89% seen only once; the top ten take 0.94%. The sample taken for sequencing was peripheral blood. The receptors were gathered from a woman aged 40-49 years who had recovered from COVID-19. CDR3s include the opening cysteine and the closing phenylalanine or tryptophan. D genes are given only for firm matches. Clone size is stated in some rows and not others, as once, few, many or a class when expanded.

J	V	D	size	CDR3	DNA
TRBJ1-1	TRBV9	TRBD1	-	CASSGGTAHNTEAFF	TGTGCCAGCAGCGGAGGGACAGCTCATAACACTGAAGCTTTCTTT
TRBJ2-7	TRBV5-6	TRBD1	-	CASSRGDRAPTEQYF	TGTGCCAGCAGCCGTGGGGACAGGGCCCCGACAGAGCAGTACTTC
TRBJ2-2	TRBV7-7	-	-	CASSPTTGNTGELFF	TGTGCCAGCAGCCCTACAACAGGGAACACCGGGGAGCTGTTTTTT
TRBJ2-7	TRBV7-9	-	-	CASSLAGLGDEQYF	TGTGCCAGCAGCTTAGCAGGTTTGGGCGACGAGCAGTACTTC
TRBJ1-6	TRBV18	-	few	CASSFSDSIPLHF	TGTGCCAGCTCATTCAGCGACTCCATTCCCCTCCACTTT
TRBJ1-3	TRBV2	TRBD1	-	CASSDRGQNTIYF	TGTGCCAGCAGTGACAGGGGGCAGAACACCATATATTTT
TRBJ2-1	TRBV3-1/TRBV3-2	-	-	CASSQTGTGNEQFF	TGTGCCAGCAGCCAGACCGGGACTGGTAATGAGCAGTTCTTC
TRBJ2-2	TRBV18	TRBD1	-	CASSPPVGQGASGELFF	TGTGCCAGCTCACCACCGGTGGGACAGGGGGCGAGCGGGGAGCTGTTTTTT
TRBJ1-6	TRBV6-5	TRBD1	-	CASRGQGNSPLHF	TGTGCCAGCAGGGGACAGGGAAATTCACCCCTCCACTTT
TRBJ2-2	TRBV13	TRBD2	once	CASSSGLAGEGTGELFF	TGTGCCAGCAGCTCCGGACTAGCGGGAGAGGGCACCGGGGAGCTGTTTTTT
TRBJ2-3	TRBV5-4	TRBD2	-	CASSLDPAGASTDTQYF	TGTGCCAGCAGCTTGGATCCAGCGGGAGCTAGCACAGATACGCAGTATTTT
TRBJ1-2	TRBV3-1/TRBV3-2	TRBD1	-	CASHRQGNNYGYTF	TGTGCCAGTCACCGACAGGGTAATAACTATGGCTACACCTTC
TRBJ1-6	TRBV7-9	-	-	CASREEGRRDSPLHF	TGTGCCAGCAGAGAGGAGGGGAGGAGGGATTCACCCCTCCACTTT
TRBJ2-3	TRBV29-1	-	-	CSVVGQNTQYF	TGCAGCGTTGTGGGCCAAAATACGCAGTATTTT
TRBJ2-3	TRBV30	TRBD2	few	CAWSGVGLATDTQYF	TGTGCCTGGAGTGGGGTGGGACTAGCGACAGATACGCAGTATTTT
TRBJ2-3	TRBV10-3	TRBD2	-	CAISPVGGEGGDTQYF	TGTGCCATCAGCCCCGTGGGAGGGGAGGGTGGAGATACGCAGTATTTT
TRBJ2-6	TRBV30	-	-	CAWRDTTGANVLTF	TGTGCCTGGAGGGACACTACGGGGGCCAACGTCCTGACTTTC
TRBJ1-2	TRBV28	-	-	CASSLSIRGSYGYTF	TGTGCCAGCAGTTTGTCCATCCGAGGCTCCTATGGCTACACCTTC
TRBJ2-2	TRBV11-2	TRBD2	-	CASSGRTSDDGELFF	TGTGCCAGCAGCGGGCGGACTAGCGACGACGGGGAGCTGTTTTTT
TRBJ1-5	TRBV6-6	-	-	CASKAGRDNQPQHF	TGTGCCAGCAAGGCGGGGAGGGACAATCAGCCCCAGCATTTT
TRBJ1-4	TRBV4-1	-	-	CASSQELGGQLFF	TGCGCCAGCAGCCAAGAACTGGGGGGTCAACTGTTTTTT
TRBJ2-5	TRBV7-2	TRBD2	-	CASSLRLAGEKETQYF	TGTGCCAGCAGCTTACGGCTAGCGGGAGAAAAAGAGACCCAGTACTTC
TRBJ2-3	TRBV5-4	TRBD2	-	CASSLARGGQTTDTQYF	TGTGCCAGCAGCTTGGCCCGGGGGGGACAAACCACAGATACGCAGTATTTT
TRBJ1-4	TRBV15	TRBD1	-	CATSATGATNEKLFF	TGTGCCACCAGCGCCACAGGGGCAACTAATGAAAAACTGTTTTTT
TRBJ1-5	TRBV29-1	-	-	CSVGSGDVRQPQHF	TGCAGCGTTGGTTCAGGGGACGTCCGTCAGCCCCAGCATTTT
TRBJ2-5	TRBV9	TRBD1	-	CASSATGGWETQYF	TGTGCCAGCAGCGCGACAGGGGGTTGGGAGACCCAGTACTTC
TRBJ1-5	TRBV28	-	-	CASSFPLVPQHF	TGTGCCAGCAGTTTCCCTCTAGTTCCCCAGCATTTT
TRBJ2-3	TRBV28	-	-	CASSYDTRLTDTQYF	TGTGCCAGCAGTTACGACACCCGGCTCACAGATACGCAGTATTTT
TRBJ2-1	TRBV7-3	TRBD2	few	CASSLTPHSSGRAGNEQFF	TGTGCCAGCAGCTTAACCCCGCATTCTAGCGGGAGGGCCGGAAATGAGCAGTTCTTC
TRBJ1-1	TRBV6-2/TRBV6-3	TRBD1	once	CASSVGQGRNTEAFF	TGTGCCAGCAGCGTCGGACAGGGGAGAAACACTGAAGCTTTCTTT
TRBJ2-5	TRBV5-4	-	-	CASSSRDYQETQYF	TGTGCCAGCAGCTCCCGGGACTACCAAGAGACCCAGTACTTC
TRBJ2-3	TRBV5-1	TRBD2	-	CASSLALAGGLTDTQYF	TGCGCCAGCAGCTTGGCCTTAGCGGGAGGGCTGACAGATACGCAGTATTTT
TRBJ2-5	TRBV24-1	TRBD1	-	CATSRTGGSGETQYF	TGTGCCACCAGCCGGACAGGGGGCAGTGGGGAGACCCAGTACTTC
TRBJ2-2	TRBV7-9	TRBD1	-	CASNHRGENTGELFF	TGTGCCAGCAACCACAGGGGGGAGAACACCGGGGAGCTGTTTTTT
TRBJ2-1	TRBV7-3	TRBD2	once	CASSPSGDRYNEQFF	TGTGCCAGCAGCCCTAGCGGGGACAGATACAATGAGCAGTTCTTC
TRBJ2-1	TRBV27	TRBD2	-	CASSLSSGGVNEQFF	TGTGCCAGCAGTTTATCCAGCGGGGGGGTTAATGAGCAGTTCTTC
TRBJ2-3	TRBV5-1	TRBD2	-	CASTYRTSDTDTQYF	TGCGCCAGCACCTACCGGACTAGCGACACAGATACGCAGTATTTT